This T cell receptor beta chain appears in the sequencing data of a study of cytomegalovirus exposure and HLA in healthy donors. Overall study findings and caveats: A missense DCLRE1C variant was associated with V- and J-gene trimming of TCR beta chains in a later analysis, and an independent cohort replicated the association. In vitro, a few CMV-associated chains proved specific for CMV antigens.

This PCR relied on a set of 60 Vbeta primers and 13 Jbeta primers. In the authors' methods: Approximately 9.9 million of around 85 million unique TCR beta chains were shared, per a later count. Profiled with immunoSEQ multiplex PCR; TCRdb holds only in-frame clones, not every one. V and J calls and clone size follow that table, whereas D and trimming were derived from the DNA. The sample carries under 300,000 clones, over 90% recorded once. Notes on this clone: Its matching antigen is unknown.

The sequencing sample was made of PBMCs. The origin of this receptor is a girl aged 2 to 9 in good health and CMV-seronegative.

This CDR3 is CASSDSGQGENQPQHF. CDR3 nucleotides: TGTGCCAGCAGTGATTCAGGACAGGGTGAAAATCAGCCCCAGCATTTT. The chain joins TRBV25-1 to TRBJ1-5; 8 bases agree with TRBD1. This CDR3 region has 16 residues. Germline values: CDR1 MGHDK, CDR2 SYGVNS. Germline trimming cut 3 bases from V and 4 bases from J; bases unmatched to any gene: 8.